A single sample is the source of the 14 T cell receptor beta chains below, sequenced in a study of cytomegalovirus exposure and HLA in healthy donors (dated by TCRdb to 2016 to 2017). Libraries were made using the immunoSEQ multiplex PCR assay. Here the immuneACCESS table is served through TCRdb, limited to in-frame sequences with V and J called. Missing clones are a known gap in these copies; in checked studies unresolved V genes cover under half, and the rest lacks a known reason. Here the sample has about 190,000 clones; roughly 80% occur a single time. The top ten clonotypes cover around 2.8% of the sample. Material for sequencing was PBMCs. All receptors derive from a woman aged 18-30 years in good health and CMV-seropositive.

DNA of the CDR3: TGCGCCAGCAGCCAAGATTTTACAGGGGGTGACTATGGCTACACCTTC. This gives the protein CASSQDFTGGDYGYTF. This chain links TRBV4-1 with TRBJ1-2; TRBD1 agrees at 8 bases. The V and J ends lost 0 bases and 3 bases, in that order; junction bases with no gene match: 6. In germline, CDR1 is MGHRA, CDR2 YSYEKL. There are 16 residues in the CDR3.

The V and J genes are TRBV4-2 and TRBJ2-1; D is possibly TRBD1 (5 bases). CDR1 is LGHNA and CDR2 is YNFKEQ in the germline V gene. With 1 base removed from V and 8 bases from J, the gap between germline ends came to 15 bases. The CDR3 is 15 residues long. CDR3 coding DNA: TGTGCCAGCAGCCAAGTCAGGGCCCTACGTCATGAGCAGTTCTTC. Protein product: CASSQVRALRHEQFF.

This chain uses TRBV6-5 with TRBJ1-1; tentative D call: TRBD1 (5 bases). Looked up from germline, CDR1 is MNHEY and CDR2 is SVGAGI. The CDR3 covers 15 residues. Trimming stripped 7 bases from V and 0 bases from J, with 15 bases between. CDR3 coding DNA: TGTGCCAGCACCGGTACAGGCCTCATGAACACTGAAGCTTTCTTT. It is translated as CASTGTGLMNTEAFF.

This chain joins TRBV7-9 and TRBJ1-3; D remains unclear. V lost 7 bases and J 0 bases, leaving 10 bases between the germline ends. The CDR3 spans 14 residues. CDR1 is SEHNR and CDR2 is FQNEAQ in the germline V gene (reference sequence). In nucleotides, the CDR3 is TGTGCCAGCACTTCCGACTTCTCTGGAAACACCATATATTTT. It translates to CASTSDFSGNTIYF.

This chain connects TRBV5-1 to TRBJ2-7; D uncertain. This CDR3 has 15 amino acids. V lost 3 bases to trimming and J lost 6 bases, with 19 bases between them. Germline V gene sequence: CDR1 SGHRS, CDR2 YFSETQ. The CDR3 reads CASSSAGSRYGEQYF. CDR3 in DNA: TGCGCCAGCAGCTCCGCCGGGTCTAGATATGGCGAGCAGTACTTC.

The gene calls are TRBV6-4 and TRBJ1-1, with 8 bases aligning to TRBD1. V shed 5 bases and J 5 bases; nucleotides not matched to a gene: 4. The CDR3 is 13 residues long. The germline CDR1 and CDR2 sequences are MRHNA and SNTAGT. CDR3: CASSRTGSTEAFF. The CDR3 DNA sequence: TGTGCCAGCAGTAGGACAGGGTCAACTGAAGCTTTCTTT.

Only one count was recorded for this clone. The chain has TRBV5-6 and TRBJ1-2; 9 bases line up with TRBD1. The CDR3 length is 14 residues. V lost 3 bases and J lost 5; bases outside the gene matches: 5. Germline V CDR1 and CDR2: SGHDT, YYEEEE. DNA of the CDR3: TGTGCCAGCAGCTGGACAGGGGAGGGGTATGGCTACACCTTC. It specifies CASSWTGEGYGYTF.

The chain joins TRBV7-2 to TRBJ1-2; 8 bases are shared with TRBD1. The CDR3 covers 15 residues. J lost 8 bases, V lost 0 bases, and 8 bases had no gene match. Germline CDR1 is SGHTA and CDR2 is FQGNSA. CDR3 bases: TGTGCCAGCAGCTTAGCCGACAGGGGCGGGCGAGGCTACACCTTC. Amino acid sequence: CASSLADRGGRGYTF. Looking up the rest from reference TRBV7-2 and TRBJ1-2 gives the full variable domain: GAGVSQSPSNKVTEKGKDVELRCDPISGHTALYWYRQSLGQGLEFLIYFQGNSAPDKSGLPSDRFSAERTGGSVSTLTIQRTQQEDSAVYLCASSLADRGGRGYTFGSGTRLTVV.

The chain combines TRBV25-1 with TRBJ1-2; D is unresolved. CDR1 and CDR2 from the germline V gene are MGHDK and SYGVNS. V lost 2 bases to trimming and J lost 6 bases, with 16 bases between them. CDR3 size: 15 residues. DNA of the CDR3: TGTGCCAGCAGTGAAATGATAGAAACCTCGCATGGCTACACCTTC. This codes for CASSEMIETSHGYTF.

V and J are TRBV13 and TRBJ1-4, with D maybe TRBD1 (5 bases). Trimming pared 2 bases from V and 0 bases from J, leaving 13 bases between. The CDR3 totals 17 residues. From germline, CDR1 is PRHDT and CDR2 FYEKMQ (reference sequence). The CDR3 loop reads CASSLSGWGATNEKLFF. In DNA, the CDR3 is TGTGCCAGCAGCTTAAGTGGCTGGGGCGCAACTAATGAAAAACTGTTTTTT.

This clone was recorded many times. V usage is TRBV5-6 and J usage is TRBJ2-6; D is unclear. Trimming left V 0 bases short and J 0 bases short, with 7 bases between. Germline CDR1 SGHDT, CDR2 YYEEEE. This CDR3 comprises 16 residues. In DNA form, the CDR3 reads TGTGCCAGCAGCTTGGCGCTGAGCTCTGGGGCCAACGTCCTGACTTTC. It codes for CASSLALSSGANVLTF.

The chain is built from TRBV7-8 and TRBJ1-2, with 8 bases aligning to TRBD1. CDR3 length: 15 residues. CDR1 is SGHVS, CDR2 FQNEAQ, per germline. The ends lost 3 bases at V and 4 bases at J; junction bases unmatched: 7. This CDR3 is CASSLETTGAYGYTF. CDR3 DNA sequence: TGTGCCAGCAGCTTGGAAACGACAGGGGCCTATGGCTACACCTTC. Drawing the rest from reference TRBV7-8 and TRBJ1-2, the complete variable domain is GAGVSQSPRYKVAKRGQDVALRCDPISGHVSLFWYQQALGQGPEFLTYFQNEAQLDKSGLPSDRFFAERPEGSVSTLKIQRTQQEDSAVYLCASSLETTGAYGYTFGSGTRLTVV.

CDR3 protein: CASSIAARNTGELFF. The CDR3 DNA is TGTGCCAGTAGTATAGCGGCTAGAAACACCGGGGAGCTGTTTTTT. J is TRBJ2-2 and V is TRBV19; unclear D gene. Germline V gene lookup returns CDR1 LNHDA and CDR2 SQIVND (reference sequence). The CDR3 covers 15 residues. V was cut by 1 base and J by 2 bases, with 8 bases left in between.

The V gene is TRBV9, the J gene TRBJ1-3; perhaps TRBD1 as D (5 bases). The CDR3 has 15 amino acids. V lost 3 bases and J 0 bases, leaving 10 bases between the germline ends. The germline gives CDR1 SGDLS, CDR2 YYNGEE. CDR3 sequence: CASSAQGNSGNTIYF. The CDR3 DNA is TGTGCCAGCAGCGCCCAGGGAAACTCTGGAAACACCATATATTTT.